What follows is one T cell receptor (beta chain) and its context. This entry comes from a study of blood T cell repertoires in COVID-19. At the level of the study: Sites in the United States, Italy and Spain provided acute and convalescent COVID-19 samples. Nucleic acid was either cDNA or gDNA, and it came from T cells, B-cell-depleted T cells, or PBMCs.

CDR1 and CDR2 from the germline V gene are SGDLS and YYNGEE. V was pared by 0 bases and J by 2 bases, with 8 bases of the junction left unmatched. This CDR3 is 17 amino acids long. Authors' processing steps: Reference gene primer amplification gave nucleated cell count estimates. The table came from immunoSEQ multiplex PCR; TCRdb's copy has only in-frame clones and leaves some out. V, J and clone size are taken as reported in that table, and D and trimming were inferred from the DNA itself. This sample yields tens of thousands of clones, of which approximately 87% are seen a single time; about an eighth belongs to the top ten.

The source is a human donor in a cohort sampled during active COVID-19. The chain links TRBV9 to TRBJ2-3, with 8 bases lining up with TRBD1. Sequenced input: peripheral blood. The CDR3 loop is CASSVARGQANTDTQYF. Here the CDR3 DNA reads TGTGCCAGCAGCGTAGCGCGGGGACAGGCTAACACAGATACGCAGTATTTT.